This is a list of T cell receptor beta chains from one sample in a study of shared clonotypes between healthy human individuals. Clones were read by immunoSEQ multiplex PCR, and TCRdb kept only the in-frame ones, dropping some. The sample gives about 1.4 million clones, about 96% of which show up once; 1.2% is in the top ten. Sequenced sample: naive CD4+ T cells sorted from blood. The receptors come from a young man in good health. CDR3s include the opening cysteine and the closing phenylalanine or tryptophan. Each record gives: J gene, V gene, clone size, D gene, CDR3 DNA, CDR3 protein. A D gene is named only where the DNA matches it firmly. For some rows the clone size is stated as once, few or many, or as a class when expanded; others skip it.

J: TRBJ2-7
V: TRBV27
size: -
D: -
DNA: TGTGCCAGCAGTTTATCGAGTCTAGCTGGAACCTACGAGCAGTACTTC
CDR3: CASSLSSLAGTYEQYF

J: TRBJ2-3
V: TRBV7-7
size: -
D: TRBD2
DNA: TGTGCCAGCAGCTCGCTAGCGGGAGGATCAGATACGCAGTATTTT
CDR3: CASSSLAGGSDTQYF

J: TRBJ1-1
V: TRBV9
size: -
D: TRBD1
DNA: TGTGCCAGCAGCGGGGGGACAGGCAACACTGAAGCTTTCTTT
CDR3: CASSGGTGNTEAFF

J: TRBJ2-5
V: TRBV4-2
size: -
D: TRBD2
DNA: TGTGCCAGCAGCCAAGAACTAGCGGGAGAGGAGACCCAGTACTTC
CDR3: CASSQELAGEETQYF

J: TRBJ1-2
V: TRBV7-2
size: -
D: TRBD1
DNA: TGTGCCAGCAGCTTACCGGACAGGGGGTACTATGGCTACACCTTC
CDR3: CASSLPDRGYYGYTF

J: TRBJ1-5
V: TRBV19
size: -
D: -
DNA: TGTGCCAGTAGTATGGTACGGGGGTGGGATCAGCCCCAGCATTTT
CDR3: CASSMVRGWDQPQHF

J: TRBJ2-2
V: TRBV18
size: -
D: -
DNA: TGTGCCAGCTCACCTGTGGGGAGAGGGAGCACCGGGGAGCTGTTTTTT
CDR3: CASSPVGRGSTGELFF

J: TRBJ1-5
V: TRBV5-6
size: once
D: -
DNA: TGTGCCAGCAGCTTAGCTACAGCATATAGCAATCAGCCCCAGCATTTT
CDR3: CASSLATAYSNQPQHF

J: TRBJ2-7
V: TRBV5-1
size: -
D: -
DNA: TGCGCCAGCAGCTTGAGGCCCAGGGCCTACGAGCAGTACTTC
CDR3: CASSLRPRAYEQYF

J: TRBJ2-1
V: TRBV7-2
size: -
D: TRBD2
DNA: TGTGCCAGCAGCTTAGGTATGACTAGCGGACACAATGAGCAGTTCTTC
CDR3: CASSLGMTSGHNEQFF

J: TRBJ2-1
V: TRBV7-2
size: once
D: TRBD2
DNA: TGTGCCAGCAGAAGCGGGAGTCCAGACAATGAGCAGTTCTTC
CDR3: CASRSGSPDNEQFF

J: TRBJ1-5
V: TRBV19
size: -
D: -
DNA: TGTGCCAGTAGTATAAGTCAGGGCAATCAGCCCCAGCATTTT
CDR3: CASSISQGNQPQHF

J: TRBJ2-7
V: TRBV5-6
size: -
D: -
DNA: TGTGCCAGCAGAGTTGGACAGCTTAGTCTTATCTACGAGCAGTACTTC
CDR3: CASRVGQLSLIYEQYF

J: TRBJ2-1
V: TRBV5-3
size: -
D: TRBD2
DNA: TGTGCCAGAAGCGCGATCAGGACTAGCCCGAACAAACACTACAATGAGCAGTTCTTC
CDR3: CARSAIRTSPNKHYNEQFF

J: TRBJ2-7
V: TRBV5-4
size: once
D: TRBD1
DNA: TGTGCCAGCAGTATAGACAGGGGCGGCGAGCAGTACTTC
CDR3: CASSIDRGGEQYF

J: TRBJ1-3
V: TRBV18
size: -
D: -
DNA: TGTGCCAGCTCAGCAGATATGGGGAACTCTGGAAACACCATATATTTT
CDR3: CASSADMGNSGNTIYF

J: TRBJ2-7
V: TRBV12-2
size: -
D: -
DNA: TGTGCAAGTCGCTTACCCTCGGGACTAGCGGGAGCATACGAGCAGTACTTC
CDR3: CASRLPSGLAGAYEQYF

J: TRBJ2-4
V: TRBV11-2
size: -
D: -
DNA: TGTGCCAGCAGCCCCTGGGGGGTCAAAAACATTCAGTACTTC
CDR3: CASSPWGVKNIQYF

J: TRBJ2-7
V: TRBV19
size: -
D: -
DNA: TGTGCCAGTAGTAGGACATTTCGGTACGAGCAGTACTTC
CDR3: CASSRTFRYEQYF

J: TRBJ2-7
V: TRBV15
size: -
D: -
DNA: TGTGCCACCAGCAGAGATGTCGGATACGAGCAGTACTTC
CDR3: CATSRDVGYEQYF

J: TRBJ2-5
V: TRBV10-3
size: once
D: -
DNA: TGTGCCATCAGCGGGGATGGAGGGGGTCAAGAGACCCAGTACTTC
CDR3: CAISGDGGGQETQYF

J: TRBJ2-5
V: TRBV9
size: -
D: -
DNA: TGTGCCAGCAGCGTAGTTGACTCAGAGACCCAGTACTTC
CDR3: CASSVVDSETQYF

J: TRBJ2-1
V: TRBV5-1
size: -
D: TRBD2
DNA: TGCGCCAGCAGCCTGGGACTAGCGGAATACAATGAGCAGTTCTTC
CDR3: CASSLGLAEYNEQFF

J: TRBJ2-1
V: TRBV7-3
size: -
D: -
DNA: TGTGCCAGCAGCTCGATCACCGACAGAACCTACAATGAGCAGTTCTTC
CDR3: CASSSITDRTYNEQFF

J: TRBJ1-5
V: TRBV7-9
size: -
D: -
DNA: TGTGCCAGCAGCTTAGAAGGGAGCAATCAGCCCCAGCATTTT
CDR3: CASSLEGSNQPQHF

J: TRBJ2-3
V: TRBV21-1
size: -
D: -
DNA: TGTGCCAGCAGCAATCATCAGTTCACAGATACGCAGTATTTT
CDR3: CASSNHQFTDTQYF

J: TRBJ2-5
V: TRBV7-9
size: once
D: -
DNA: TGTGCCAGCAGCCCCCGGCGTGGGAAGGGGTTCCAAGAGACCCAGTACTTC
CDR3: CASSPRRGKGFQETQYF

J: TRBJ2-1
V: TRBV15
size: -
D: -
DNA: TGTGCCACCAGCCCAAGGACATTGACCTACAATGAGCAGTTCTTC
CDR3: CATSPRTLTYNEQFF

J: TRBJ2-7
V: TRBV27
size: -
D: -
DNA: TGTGCCAGCAGTTTACGGGGTGGGGTGTACGAGCAGTACTTC
CDR3: CASSLRGGVYEQYF